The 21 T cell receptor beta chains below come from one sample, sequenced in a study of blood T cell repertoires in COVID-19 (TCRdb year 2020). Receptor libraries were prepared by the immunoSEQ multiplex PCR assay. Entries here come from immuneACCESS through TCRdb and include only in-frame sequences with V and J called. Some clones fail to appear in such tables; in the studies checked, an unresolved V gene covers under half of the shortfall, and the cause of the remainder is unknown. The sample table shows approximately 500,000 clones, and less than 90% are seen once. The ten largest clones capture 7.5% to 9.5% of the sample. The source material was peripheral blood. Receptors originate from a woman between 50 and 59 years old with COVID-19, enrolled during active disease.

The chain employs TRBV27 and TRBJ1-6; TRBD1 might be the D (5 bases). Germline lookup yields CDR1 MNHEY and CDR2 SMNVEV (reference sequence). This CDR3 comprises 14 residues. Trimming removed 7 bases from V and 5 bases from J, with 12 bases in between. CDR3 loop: CASKLRGNNSPLHF. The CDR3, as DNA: TGTGCCAGCAAGCTCCGGGGGAATAATTCACCCCTCCACTTT.

DNA of the CDR3: TGTGCCTGGAGTGCACAGGGAACGGATGGCTACACCTTC. Protein sequence: CAWSAQGTDGYTF. The chain couples TRBV30 to TRBJ1-2, with TRBD1 as a possible D gene (6 bases). The CDR3 consists of 13 residues. The V gene lost 1 base and the J gene lost 6 bases, with 12 bases spanning the gap. CDR1 is GTSNPN and CDR2 is SVGIG in the germline V gene (reference sequence).

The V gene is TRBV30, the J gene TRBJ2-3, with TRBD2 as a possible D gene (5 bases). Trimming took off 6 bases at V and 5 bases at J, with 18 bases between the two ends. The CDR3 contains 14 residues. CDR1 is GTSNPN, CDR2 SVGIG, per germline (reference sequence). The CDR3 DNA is TGTGCCTGCAGTCCTAGCCCCGCCGGAGATACGCAGTATTTT. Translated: CACSPSPAGDTQYF.

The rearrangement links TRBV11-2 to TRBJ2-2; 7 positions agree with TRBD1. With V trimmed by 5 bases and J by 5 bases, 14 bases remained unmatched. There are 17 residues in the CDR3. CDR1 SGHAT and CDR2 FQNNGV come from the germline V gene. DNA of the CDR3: TGTGCCAGCAGCCCCTTATTTGGCAGGGGGTCTACCGGGGAGCTGTTTTTT. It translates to CASSPLFGRGSTGELFF.

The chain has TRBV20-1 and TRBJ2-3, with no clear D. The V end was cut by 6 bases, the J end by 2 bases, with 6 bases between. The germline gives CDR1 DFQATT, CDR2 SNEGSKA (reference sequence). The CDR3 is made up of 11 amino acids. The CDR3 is CSADNTDTQYF. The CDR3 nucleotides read TGCAGTGCAGACAACACAGATACGCAGTATTTT.

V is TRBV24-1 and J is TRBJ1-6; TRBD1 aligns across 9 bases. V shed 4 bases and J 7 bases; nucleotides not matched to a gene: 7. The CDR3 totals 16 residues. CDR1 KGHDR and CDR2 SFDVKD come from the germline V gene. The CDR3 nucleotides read TGTGCCACCAGTGAAGCCTGGACAGGGGTAAATTCACCCCTCCACTTT. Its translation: CATSEAWTGVNSPLHF.

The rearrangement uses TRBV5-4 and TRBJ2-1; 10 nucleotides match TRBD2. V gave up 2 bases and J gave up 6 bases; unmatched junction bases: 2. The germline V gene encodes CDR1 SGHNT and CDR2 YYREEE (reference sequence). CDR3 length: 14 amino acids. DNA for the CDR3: TGTGCCAGCAGCTTAGCGGGGGGGCCCAATGAGCAGTTCTTC. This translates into CASSLAGGPNEQFF.

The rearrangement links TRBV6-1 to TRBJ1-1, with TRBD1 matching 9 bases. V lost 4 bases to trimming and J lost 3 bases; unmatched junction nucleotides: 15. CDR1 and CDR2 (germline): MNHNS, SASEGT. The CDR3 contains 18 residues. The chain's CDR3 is CASSGTGVVGPGYTEAFF. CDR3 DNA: TGTGCCAGCAGTGGGACAGGGGTGGTGGGCCCGGGGTACACTGAAGCTTTCTTT.

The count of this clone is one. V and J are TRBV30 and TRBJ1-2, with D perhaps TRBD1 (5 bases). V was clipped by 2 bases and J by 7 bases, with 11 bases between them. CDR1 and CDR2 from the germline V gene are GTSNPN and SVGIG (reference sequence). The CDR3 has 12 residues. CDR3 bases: TGTGCCTGGAGTTACTGGAGGGGTGGCTACACCTTC. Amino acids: CAWSYWRGGYTF. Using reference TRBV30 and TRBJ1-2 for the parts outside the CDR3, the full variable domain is SQTIHQWPATLVQPVGSPLSLECTVEGTSNPNLYWYRQAAGRGLQLLFYSVGIGQISSEVPQNLSASRPQDRQFILSSKKLLLSDSGFYLCAWSYWRGGYTFGSGTRLTVV.

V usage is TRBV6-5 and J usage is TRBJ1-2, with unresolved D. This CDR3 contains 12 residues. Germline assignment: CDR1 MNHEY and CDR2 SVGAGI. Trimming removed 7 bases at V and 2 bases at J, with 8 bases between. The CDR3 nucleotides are TGTGCCAGCATAGAGGGAAACTATGGCTACACCTTC. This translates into CASIEGNYGYTF.

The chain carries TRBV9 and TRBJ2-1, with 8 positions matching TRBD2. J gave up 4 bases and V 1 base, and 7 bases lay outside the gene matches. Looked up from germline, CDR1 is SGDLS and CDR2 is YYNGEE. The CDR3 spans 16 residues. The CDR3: CASSVYGGATYNEQFF. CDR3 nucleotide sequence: TGTGCCAGCAGCGTATACGGGGGGGCCACATACAATGAGCAGTTCTTC.

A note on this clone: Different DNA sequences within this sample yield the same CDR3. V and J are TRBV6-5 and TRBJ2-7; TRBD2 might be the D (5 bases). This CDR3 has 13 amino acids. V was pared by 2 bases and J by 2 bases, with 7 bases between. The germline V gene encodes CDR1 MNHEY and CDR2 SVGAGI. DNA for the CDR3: TGTGCCAGCAGTTACGCCGGGACCTACGAGCAGTACTTC. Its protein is CASSYAGTYEQYF.

CDR3 DNA: TGTGCCAGCGTTACCGGGGGTGGGAGCAATCAGCCCCAGCATTTT. Its protein product is CASVTGGGSNQPQHF. The rearrangement uses TRBV6-5 and TRBJ1-5, with D perhaps matching TRBD1 (5 bases). CDR1 is MNHEY, CDR2 SVGAGI, per germline. CDR3 length: 15 residues. Between the trimmed V and J ends, which lost 8 bases and 1 base, there was a span of 15 bases.

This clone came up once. The DNA of the CDR3 is TGCGCCAGCAGATTCGGGCGGGGCTACGAGCAGTACTTC. Amino acids: CASRFGRGYEQYF. The chain employs TRBV10-2 and TRBJ2-7; a weak D match, TRBD2 (6 bases). The CDR3 is 13 residues long. Germline V gene sequence: CDR1 WSHSY, CDR2 SAAADI. Deletions cut 6 bases from V and 3 bases from J, with 12 bases between.

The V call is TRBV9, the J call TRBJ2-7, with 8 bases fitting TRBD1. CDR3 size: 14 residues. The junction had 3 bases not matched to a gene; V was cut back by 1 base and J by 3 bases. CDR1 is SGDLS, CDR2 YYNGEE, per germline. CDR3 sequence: CASSVRTGSYEQYF. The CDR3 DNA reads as TGTGCCAGCAGCGTAAGGACAGGGAGCTACGAGCAGTACTTC.

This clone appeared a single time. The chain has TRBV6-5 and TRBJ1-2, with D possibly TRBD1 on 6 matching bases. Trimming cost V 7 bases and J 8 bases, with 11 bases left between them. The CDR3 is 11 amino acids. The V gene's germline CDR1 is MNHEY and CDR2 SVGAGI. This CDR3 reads CASTLRGGYTF. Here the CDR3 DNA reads TGTGCCAGCACTTTGAGGGGGGGCTACACCTTC.

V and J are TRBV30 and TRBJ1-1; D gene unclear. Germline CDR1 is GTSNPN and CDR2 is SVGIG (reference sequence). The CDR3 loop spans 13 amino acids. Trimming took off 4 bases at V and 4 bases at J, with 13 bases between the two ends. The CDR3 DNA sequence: TGTGCCTGGACCCTACAGAGCGGCACTGAAGCTTTCTTT. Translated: CAWTLQSGTEAFF. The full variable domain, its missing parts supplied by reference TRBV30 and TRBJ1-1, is SQTIHQWPATLVQPVGSPLSLECTVEGTSNPNLYWYRQAAGRGLQLLFYSVGIGQISSEVPQNLSASRPQDRQFILSSKKLLLSDSGFYLCAWTLQSGTEAFFGQGTRLTVV.

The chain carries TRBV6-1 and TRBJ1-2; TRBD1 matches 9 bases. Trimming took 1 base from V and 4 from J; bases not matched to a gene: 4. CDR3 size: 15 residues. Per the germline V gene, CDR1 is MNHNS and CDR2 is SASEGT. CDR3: CASSEEPGQGYGYTF. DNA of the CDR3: TGTGCCAGCAGTGAAGAGCCGGGACAGGGCTATGGCTACACCTTC.

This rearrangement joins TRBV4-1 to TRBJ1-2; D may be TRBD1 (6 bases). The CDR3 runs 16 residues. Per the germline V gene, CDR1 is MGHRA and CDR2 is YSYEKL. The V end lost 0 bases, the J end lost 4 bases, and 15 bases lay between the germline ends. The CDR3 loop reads CASSQETNRAGYGYTF. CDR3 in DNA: TGCGCCAGCAGCCAAGAAACCAACAGGGCGGGCTATGGCTACACCTTC.

Here the CDR3 reads CASSQMGQGEDGYTF. The CDR3 DNA reads as TGTGCCAGCAGCCAAATGGGACAGGGTGAGGATGGCTACACCTTC. The genes are TRBV7-2 and TRBJ1-2; 9 positions match TRBD1. Trimming took 5 bases from V and 6 from J; bases not matched to a gene: 10. CDR1 SGHTA and CDR2 FQGNSA come from the germline V gene. This CDR3 spans 15 amino acids.

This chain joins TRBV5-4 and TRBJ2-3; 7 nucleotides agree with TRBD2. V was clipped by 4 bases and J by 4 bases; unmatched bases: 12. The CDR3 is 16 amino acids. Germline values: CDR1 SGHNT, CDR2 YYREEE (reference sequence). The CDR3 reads CASSPAGEGEADTQYF. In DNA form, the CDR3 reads TGTGCCAGCAGCCCCGCGGGGGAGGGAGAGGCAGATACGCAGTATTTT.